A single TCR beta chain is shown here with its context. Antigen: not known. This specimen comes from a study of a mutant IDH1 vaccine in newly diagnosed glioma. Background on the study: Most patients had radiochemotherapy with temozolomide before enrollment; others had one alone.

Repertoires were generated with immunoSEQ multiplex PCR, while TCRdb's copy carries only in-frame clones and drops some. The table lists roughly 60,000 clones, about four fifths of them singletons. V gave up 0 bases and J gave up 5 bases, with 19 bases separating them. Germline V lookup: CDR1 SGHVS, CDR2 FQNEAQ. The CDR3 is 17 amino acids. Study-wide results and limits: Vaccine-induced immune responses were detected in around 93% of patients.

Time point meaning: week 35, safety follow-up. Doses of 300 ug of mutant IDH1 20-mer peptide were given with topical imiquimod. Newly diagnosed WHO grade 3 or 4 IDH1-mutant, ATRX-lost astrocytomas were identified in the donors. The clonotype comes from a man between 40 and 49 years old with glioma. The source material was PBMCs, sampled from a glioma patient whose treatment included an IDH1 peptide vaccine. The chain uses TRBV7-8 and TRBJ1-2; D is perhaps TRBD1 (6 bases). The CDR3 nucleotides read TGTGCCAGCAGCTTAGCGCAAGTCCGGGGGCCACTTTATGGCTACACCTTC. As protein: CASSLAQVRGPLYGYTF.